The 31 T cell receptor beta chains reported below all come from one sample, sequenced in a study of T cell responses to AZD1222 COVID-19 vaccine. Measured with immunoSEQ multiplex PCR; TCRdb has only the in-frame clones, and not every one. The sample has around 97,000 clones; 75% to 90% are singletons. The specimen comprised peripheral blood, sampled on day 0 of AZD1222 vaccination. The source of these receptors is an adult in good health.

The chain links TRBV5-6 to TRBJ1-2; a weak D match, TRBD1 (6 bases). This CDR3 region has 16 residues. V gave up 4 bases and J gave up 3 bases, with 19 bases separating them. Per germline, CDR1 SGHDT and CDR2 YYEEEE. The CDR3 DNA is TGTGCCAGCAGCCCGCCACCCTCGGACAGCCACTATGGCTACACCTTC. It yields the protein CASSPPPSDSHYGYTF. Drawing the rest from reference TRBV5-6 and TRBJ1-2, the complete variable domain is DAGVTQSPTHLIKTRGQQVTLRCSPKSGHDTVSWYQQALGQGPQFIFQYYEEEERQRGNFPDRFSGHQFPNYSSELNVNALLLGDSALYLCASSPPPSDSHYGYTFGSGTRLTVV.

The chain couples TRBV5-1 to TRBJ1-4, with D hard to call. This CDR3 comprises 16 residues. Trimming took 4 bases from V and 4 from J, leaving 17 bases between them. CDR1 is SGHRS, CDR2 YFSETQ, per germline. The CDR3 protein is CASSPTGLGGNEKLFF. In nucleotides, the CDR3 is TGCGCCAGCAGCCCAACGGGGTTGGGCGGTAATGAAAAACTGTTTTTT.

CDR3 in DNA: TGTGCCACCAGCAGAGATAGGGCGCAGGGGGAATATGGGGCCAACGTCCTGACTTTC. Translated: CATSRDRAQGEYGANVLTF. The chain combines TRBV15 with TRBJ2-6; TRBD1 matches 7 bases. J was trimmed by 3 bases and V by 0 bases; bases with no gene match: 11. This CDR3 is 19 amino acids long. Germline-derived CDR1 and CDR2 are LNHNV and YYDKDF (reference sequence).

CDR3 nucleotide sequence: TGTGCCAGCAGCGTAGGAAACGCGGGACAGGGGTCCCAGCATTTT. Amino acid sequence: CASSVGNAGQGSQHF. The J gene is TRBJ1-5, the V gene TRBV7-2; TRBD1 matches at 10 bases. Germline trimming cut 5 bases from V and 11 bases from J; bases unmatched to any gene: 12. The germline gives CDR1 SGHTA, CDR2 FQGNSA. The CDR3 is 15 residues long. Filled out from reference TRBV7-2 and TRBJ1-5, the complete variable domain reads GAGVSQSPSNKVTEKGKDVELRCDPISGHTALYWYRQSLGQGLEFLIYFQGNSAPDKSGLPSDRFSAERTGGSVSTLTIQRTQQEDSAVYLCASSVGNAGQGSQHFGDGTRLSIL.

The V and J genes are TRBV19 and TRBJ2-6; D perhaps matches TRBD1 (6 bases). Germline lookup yields CDR1 LNHDA and CDR2 SQIVND (reference sequence). V gave up 6 bases and J gave up 3 bases, with 15 bases separating them. This CDR3 region has 16 residues. CDR3 nucleotides: TGTGCCAGTAGAAGACTGGGGGCTGGTGGGGCCAACGTCCTGACTTTC. Amino acids: CASRRLGAGGANVLTF.

V is TRBV27 and J is TRBJ2-7; D possibly corresponds to TRBD2 (5 bases). V was pared by 6 bases and J by 2 bases, with 17 bases between. Germline assignment: CDR1 MNHEY and CDR2 SMNVEV (reference sequence). The CDR3 spans 15 residues. Here the CDR3 reads CASRPRGTVPYEQYF. Here the CDR3 DNA reads TGTGCCAGCAGGCCCCGGGGTACGGTCCCCTACGAGCAGTACTTC.

The chain combines TRBV7-9 with TRBJ1-1; D is possibly TRBD1 (5 bases). The CDR3 sequence is 17 residues long. CDR1 is SEHNR, CDR2 FQNEAQ, per germline (reference sequence). Trimming shortened V by 5 bases and J by 0 bases, and 19 bases separated the two germline ends. CDR3 in amino acids: CASSPPWGGDMNTEAFF. For the CDR3, the DNA is TGTGCCAGCAGCCCGCCCTGGGGAGGGGATATGAACACTGAAGCTTTCTTT.

The J gene is TRBJ1-2, the V gene TRBV15; D uncertain. The CDR3 consists of 12 residues. The germline V gene encodes CDR1 LNHNV and CDR2 YYDKDF (reference sequence). Trimming stripped 1 base from V and 3 bases from J, with 3 bases between. CDR3 nucleotides: TGTGCCACCAGCAGAGTGGACTATGGCTACACCTTC. This sequence encodes CATSRVDYGYTF.

The count of this clone is one. The J gene is TRBJ2-3, the V gene TRBV12-3 or TRBV12-4; D is uncertain. The CDR3 covers 12 residues. V dropped 5 bases and J dropped 7 bases, with 10 bases sitting between them. CDR3 amino acids: CASSTTRNTQYF. The CDR3 coding sequence is TGTGCCAGCAGTACAACACGGAATACGCAGTATTTT.

A few counts support this clone. The chain uses TRBV7-9 and TRBJ2-6; D ambiguous. The germline gives CDR1 SEHNR, CDR2 FQNEAQ (reference sequence). This CDR3 region has 16 residues. V was clipped by 2 bases and J by 1 base, with 9 bases between them. The DNA of the CDR3 is TGTGCCAGCAGCTTACCAGCTCTATCTGGGGCCAACGTCCTGACTTTC. It yields the protein CASSLPALSGANVLTF.

This clone was detected only a few times. The V call is TRBV6-2 or TRBV6-3, the J call TRBJ1-2, with 7 nucleotides matching TRBD1. CDR3 length equals 17 residues. J gave up 5 bases and V 6 bases, and 18 bases lay outside the gene matches. Germline V gives CDR1 MNHEY, CDR2 SVGEGT. The CDR3, as DNA: TGTGCCAGCAGCCCTGGGGACAGCCCCCGCGGTACATATGGCTACACCTTC. Translating it yields CASSPGDSPRGTYGYTF.

This clone was counted once. V is TRBV11-2 and J is TRBJ1-1, with D unclear. The CDR3 has 15 amino acids. The V and J ends lost 7 bases and 5 bases respectively, with 20 bases between them. CDR1 and CDR2 (germline): SGHAT, FQNNGV. This chain's CDR3 is CASTLGRGYTTEAFF. Here the CDR3 DNA reads TGTGCCAGCACCCTAGGACGGGGTTACACGACTGAAGCTTTCTTT.

This clone was picked up a small number of times. The rearrangement joins TRBV5-4 to TRBJ2-5, with 8 positions matching TRBD2. This CDR3 has 17 amino acids. The germline V gene encodes CDR1 SGHNT and CDR2 YYREEE (reference sequence). V gave up 0 bases and J gave up 3 bases; unmatched junction bases: 10. The CDR3 reads CASSLAQSGGAEETQYF. For the CDR3, the DNA is TGTGCCAGCAGCTTGGCCCAAAGCGGGGGAGCTGAAGAGACCCAGTACTTC.

The chain has TRBV2 and TRBJ1-2, with D perhaps TRBD1 (5 bases). The germline V and J ends were trimmed by 3 bases and 5 bases, with 13 bases remaining between them. This CDR3 has 14 amino acids. Looked up from germline, CDR1 is SNHLY and CDR2 is FYNNEI. The CDR3 DNA follows: TGTGCCAGCAGTGAGTGGCAGGGTCGATATGGCTACACCTTC. Protein product: CASSEWQGRYGYTF.

The CDR3 reads CASSQDPGTTDTQYF. The DNA for the CDR3 is TGCGCCAGCAGCCAAGACCCAGGGACCACAGATACGCAGTATTTT. The chain joins TRBV4-3 to TRBJ2-3; D may match TRBD1 or TRBD2 (5 bases each). In germline, CDR1 is LGHNA, CDR2 YSLEER. This CDR3 region has 15 residues. V was cut by 0 bases and J by 2 bases, with 9 bases left in between.

The chain joins TRBV19 to TRBJ2-5, with 12 bases lining up with TRBD2. Trimming removed 11 bases from V and 3 bases from J; junction bases left unmatched: 4. Germline loops: CDR1 LNHDA, CDR2 SQIVND (reference sequence). The CDR3 is 13 amino acids. The CDR3 coding sequence is TGTGCCCGCTGGACTAGCGGGGAAGAGACCCAGTACTTC. Its translation: CARWTSGEETQYF.

This clone was found once. The V call is TRBV28, the J call TRBJ2-1; D is perhaps TRBD2 (6 bases). Trimming left V 5 bases short and J 0 bases short, with 11 bases between. Germline CDR1 MDHEN, CDR2 SYDVKM. The CDR3 sequence is 15 residues long. Here the CDR3 reads CASSPLSGSYNEQFF. In DNA form, the CDR3 reads TGTGCCAGCAGTCCACTTAGCGGCTCCTACAATGAGCAGTTCTTC.

The chain uses TRBV27 and TRBJ2-1; 8 bases match TRBD2. From germline, CDR1 is MNHEY and CDR2 SMNVEV (reference sequence). V was clipped by 6 bases and J by 6 bases; unmatched bases: 7. The CDR3 spans 14 residues. CDR3 bases: TGTGCCAGCAGCTTTAGCGGGGATTTCAATGAGCAGTTCTTC. Amino acid sequence: CASSFSGDFNEQFF.

V is TRBV2 and J is TRBJ2-7, with D perhaps matching TRBD2 (6 bases). Germline CDR1 SNHLY, CDR2 FYNNEI. The CDR3 consists of 14 residues. The ends were cut back, 2 bases at V and 5 bases at J, with 13 bases in the middle. The DNA of the CDR3 is TGTGCCAGCAGTGAACGGGGCGGGATTGACGAGCAGTACTTC. It specifies CASSERGGIDEQYF.

The J gene is TRBJ1-5, the V gene TRBV7-2; D is perhaps TRBD1 (6 bases). The ends were cut back, 5 bases at V and 1 base at J, with 18 bases in the middle. CDR3 size: 17 residues. Germline lookup yields CDR1 SGHTA and CDR2 FQGNSA. The CDR3 region is CASSPRGGGLSNQPQHF. CDR3 nucleotide sequence: TGTGCCAGCAGCCCCCGAGGGGGAGGGTTGAGCAATCAGCCCCAGCATTTT.

This clone was observed once. The chain is built from TRBV18 and TRBJ1-3; perhaps TRBD1 as D (6 bases). The germline V gene has CDR1 KGHSH and CDR2 LQKENI. The CDR3 length is 14 residues. V was trimmed by 5 bases and J by 3 bases, leaving 11 bases between them. CDR3 bases: TGTGCCAGCTCAAAAGGCAGGGGTGGAAACACCATATATTTT. It codes for CASSKGRGGNTIYF.

The chain uses TRBV3-1 (or the pseudogene TRBV3-2) and TRBJ1-3; 7 bases line up with TRBD1. From germline, CDR1 is LGHDT and CDR2 YNNKEL (reference sequence). The CDR3 covers 16 residues. Trimming took 5 bases from V and 2 from J; bases not matched to a gene: 9. The CDR3 nucleotides read TGTGCCAGCAGCGGGGGACAGCCGTCGACTGGAAACACCATATATTTT. It specifies CASSGGQPSTGNTIYF.

J is TRBJ2-5 and V is TRBV28; D perhaps matches TRBD1 (6 bases). The CDR3 spans 14 residues. The ends were cut back, 7 bases at V and 3 bases at J, with 15 bases in the middle. CDR1 and CDR2 (germline): MDHEN, SYDVKM. CDR3 sequence: CASTLGQPKETQYF. DNA for the CDR3: TGTGCCAGCACCTTAGGACAGCCTAAAGAGACCCAGTACTTC.

The J gene is TRBJ2-5, the V gene TRBV7-9; a possible D gene is TRBD1 (6 bases). Germline CDR1 reads SEHNR; CDR2 reads FQNEAQ (reference sequence). The V gene lost 1 base and the J gene lost 9 bases, with 15 bases spanning the gap. The CDR3 has 14 residues. CDR3 sequence: CASSLDRASLAQYF. CDR3 bases: TGTGCCAGCAGCTTAGACAGGGCCTCGTTGGCCCAGTACTTC.

This chain links TRBV3-1 (or the pseudogene TRBV3-2) with TRBJ2-1, with 14 positions matching TRBD2. Looked up from germline, CDR1 is LGHDT and CDR2 is YNNKEL (reference sequence). The CDR3 spans 15 residues. Trimming took 6 bases from V and 7 from J; bases not matched to a gene: 5. The CDR3 sequence: CASRPGTSGRNEQFF. CDR3 nucleotides: TGTGCCAGCAGACCCGGGACTAGCGGGAGAAATGAGCAGTTCTTC.

The chain carries TRBV7-2 and TRBJ2-1; 14 bases are a match to TRBD2. Germline CDR1 SGHTA, CDR2 FQGNSA. This CDR3 region has 14 residues. V trimming: 5 bases; J trimming: 9 bases; junction bases outside the gene matches: 3. This chain's CDR3 is CASSLGLAGGEQFF. The CDR3 DNA sequence: TGTGCCAGCAGCCTCGGACTAGCGGGGGGTGAGCAGTTCTTC.

Details on this clone: The germline gene is not matched at one end of the junction; a read error may be the cause. The chain links TRBV6-5 to TRBJ1-3; D unresolved. The CDR3 has 16 amino acids. CDR1 MNHEY and CDR2 SVGAGI come from the germline V gene. The CDR3: CASSNSLEGIGNTIYF. CDR3 coding DNA: TGTGCCAGCAGTAACTCGTTAGAAGGGATTGGAAACACCATATATTTT.

The rearrangement links TRBV18 to TRBJ1-2, with D perhaps TRBD1 (6 bases). Germline CDR1 KGHSH, CDR2 LQKENI. Trimming left V 2 bases short and J 8 bases short, with 12 bases between. The CDR3 extends over 13 amino acids. The DNA for the CDR3 is TGTGCCAGCTCACCATCGGGGGGGCAAGGCTACACCTTC. Translating it yields CASSPSGGQGYTF.

The V call is TRBV3-1 (or the pseudogene TRBV3-2), the J call TRBJ2-7, with 11 bases aligning to TRBD1. The CDR3 covers 18 residues. Germline V gene lookup returns CDR1 LGHDT and CDR2 YNNKEL (reference sequence). The junction had 15 bases not matched to a gene; V was cut back by 1 base and J by 7 bases. The CDR3 DNA follows: TGTGCCAGCAGCCAAGCTACCCTCCGTGGGACAGGGGGTGGTGAGCAGTACTTC. Translation: CASSQATLRGTGGGEQYF.

In DNA, the CDR3 is TGTGCCAGCAGACGGACGGAGGGTGAAAAACTGTTTTTT. Translated: CASRRTEGEKLFF. This sequence joins TRBV7-9 and TRBJ1-4; D is ambiguous. V was pared by 6 bases and J by 7 bases, with 12 bases between. Germline lookup yields CDR1 SEHNR and CDR2 FQNEAQ (reference sequence). CDR3 length equals 13 residues.

The rearrangement links TRBV27 to TRBJ2-2, with a tentative D call TRBD1 (6 bases). Germline assignment: CDR1 MNHEY and CDR2 SMNVEV (reference sequence). This CDR3 comprises 14 residues. Trimming left V 4 bases short and J 8 bases short, with 14 bases between. As DNA, the CDR3 is TGTGCCAGCAGTTCGAATACAGGGAGAGGGGAGCTGTTTTTT. It encodes CASSSNTGRGELFF.